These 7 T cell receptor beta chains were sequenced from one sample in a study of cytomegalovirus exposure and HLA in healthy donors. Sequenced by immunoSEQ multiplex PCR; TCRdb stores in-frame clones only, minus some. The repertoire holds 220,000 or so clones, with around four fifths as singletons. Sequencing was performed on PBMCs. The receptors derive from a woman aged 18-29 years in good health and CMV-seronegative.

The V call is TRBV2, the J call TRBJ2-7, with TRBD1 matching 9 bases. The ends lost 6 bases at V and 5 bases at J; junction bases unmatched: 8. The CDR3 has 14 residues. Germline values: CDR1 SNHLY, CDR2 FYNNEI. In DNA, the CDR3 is TGTGCCAGCAGAGGGGACAGGGCCAGGGACGAGCAGTACTTC. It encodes CASRGDRARDEQYF.

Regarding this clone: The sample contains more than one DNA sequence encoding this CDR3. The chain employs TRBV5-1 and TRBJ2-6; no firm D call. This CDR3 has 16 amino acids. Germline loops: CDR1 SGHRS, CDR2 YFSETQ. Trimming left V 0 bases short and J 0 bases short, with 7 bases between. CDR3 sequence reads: CASSLVGSSGANVLTF. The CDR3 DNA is TGCGCCAGCAGCTTGGTGGGTAGCTCTGGGGCCAACGTCCTGACTTTC.

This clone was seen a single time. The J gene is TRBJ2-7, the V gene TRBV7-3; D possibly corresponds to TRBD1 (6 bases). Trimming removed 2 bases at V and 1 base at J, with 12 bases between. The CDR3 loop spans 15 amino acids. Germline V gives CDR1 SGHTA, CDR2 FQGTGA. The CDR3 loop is CASSLVGAPSYEQYF. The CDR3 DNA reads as TGTGCCAGCAGCTTAGTGGGGGCCCCTTCCTACGAGCAGTACTTC.

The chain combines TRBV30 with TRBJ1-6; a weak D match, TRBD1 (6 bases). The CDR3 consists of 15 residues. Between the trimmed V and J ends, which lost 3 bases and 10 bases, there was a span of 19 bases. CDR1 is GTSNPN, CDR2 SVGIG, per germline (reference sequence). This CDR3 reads CAWRHRDTSSSPLHF. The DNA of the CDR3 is TGTGCCTGGAGACACCGGGACACCAGCTCCTCACCCCTCCACTTT. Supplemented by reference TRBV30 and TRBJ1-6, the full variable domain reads SQTIHQWPATLVQPVGSPLSLECTVEGTSNPNLYWYRQAAGRGLQLLFYSVGIGQISSEVPQNLSASRPQDRQFILSSKKLLLSDSGFYLCAWRHRDTSSSPLHFGNGTRLTVT.

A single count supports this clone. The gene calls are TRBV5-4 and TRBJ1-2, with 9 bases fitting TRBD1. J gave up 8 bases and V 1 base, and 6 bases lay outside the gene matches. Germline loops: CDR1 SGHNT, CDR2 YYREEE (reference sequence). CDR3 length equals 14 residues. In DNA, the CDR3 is TGTGCCAGCAGCTTGAGTACAGGGGGCGGAGGCTACACCTTC. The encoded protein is CASSLSTGGGGYTF.

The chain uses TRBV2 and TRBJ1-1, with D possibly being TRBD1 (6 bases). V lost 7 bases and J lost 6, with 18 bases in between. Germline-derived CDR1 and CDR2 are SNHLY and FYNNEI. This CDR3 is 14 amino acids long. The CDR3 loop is CASISGTRVSEAFF. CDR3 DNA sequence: TGTGCCAGCATCTCCGGGACAAGAGTTTCTGAAGCTTTCTTT.

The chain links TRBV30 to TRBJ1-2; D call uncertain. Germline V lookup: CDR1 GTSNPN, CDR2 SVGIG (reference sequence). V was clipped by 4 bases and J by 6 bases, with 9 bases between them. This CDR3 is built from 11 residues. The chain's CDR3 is CAWNGNHGYTF. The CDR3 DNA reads TGTGCCTGGAACGGCAATCATGGCTACACCTTC.